Here is one T cell receptor beta chain with its context. The antigen is unknown. The sample originates from a study of graft-versus-host responses after intestinal transplantation. Study results and limitations: Graft-donor T cell macrochimerism in patients accompanied high graft-versus-host to host-versus-graft clonal ratios in allografts.

Germline CDR1 and CDR2: SGHAT and FQNNGV. V lost 5 bases, J lost 4 bases, and 7 bases stayed unmatched. The CDR3 has 15 amino acids. Libraries were prepared by immunoSEQ multiplex PCR; TCRdb keeps only in-frame clonotypes and omits some of them. The sample lists 85,000 to 100,000 clones; roughly 90% were seen once. Specimen: unstimulated CD4+ T cells sorted from spleen or lymph node cells, collected before transplant. The chain carries TRBV11-2 and TRBJ1-4; TRBD1 matches at 7 bases. The clonotype comes from a human donor who was the organ donor for an intestinal transplant. The CDR3 coding sequence is TGTGCCAGCAGCCCCGGGACAGCGGTTAATGAAAAACTGTTTTTT. Translation gives CASSPGTAVNEKLFF.